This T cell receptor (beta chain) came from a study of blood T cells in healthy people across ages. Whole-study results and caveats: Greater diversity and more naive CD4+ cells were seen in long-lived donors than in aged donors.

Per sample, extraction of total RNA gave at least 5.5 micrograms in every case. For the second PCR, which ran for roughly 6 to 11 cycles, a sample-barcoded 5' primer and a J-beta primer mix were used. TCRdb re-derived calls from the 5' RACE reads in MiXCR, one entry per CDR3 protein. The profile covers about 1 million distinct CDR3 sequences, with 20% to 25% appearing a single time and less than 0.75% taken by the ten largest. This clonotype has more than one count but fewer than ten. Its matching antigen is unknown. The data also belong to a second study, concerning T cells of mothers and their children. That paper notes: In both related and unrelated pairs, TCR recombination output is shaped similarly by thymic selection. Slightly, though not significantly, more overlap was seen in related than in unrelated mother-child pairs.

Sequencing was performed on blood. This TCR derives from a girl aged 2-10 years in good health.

CDR3 in DNA: TGTGCCAGCAGCCTGGACAGGGCTCGTGGAGATACGCAGTATTTT. Translating gives CASSLDRARGDTQYF. V and J are TRBV7-3 and TRBJ2-3, with 8 bases identical to TRBD1. Losses at the gene ends were 5 bases for V and 5 bases for J; bases not matched to a gene: 9. Germline V gives CDR1 SGHTA, CDR2 FQGTGA. The CDR3 covers 15 residues.